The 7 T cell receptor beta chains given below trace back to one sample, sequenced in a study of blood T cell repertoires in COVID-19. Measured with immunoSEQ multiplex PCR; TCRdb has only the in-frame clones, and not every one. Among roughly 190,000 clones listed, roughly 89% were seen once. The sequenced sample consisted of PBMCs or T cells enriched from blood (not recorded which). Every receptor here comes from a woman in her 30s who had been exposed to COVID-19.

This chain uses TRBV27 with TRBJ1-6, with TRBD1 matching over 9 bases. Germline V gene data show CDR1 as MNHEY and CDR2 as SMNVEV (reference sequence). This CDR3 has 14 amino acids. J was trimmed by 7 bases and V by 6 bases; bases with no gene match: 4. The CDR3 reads CASRYGQGNSPLHF. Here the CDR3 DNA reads TGTGCCAGCAGATACGGACAGGGGAATTCACCCCTCCACTTT.

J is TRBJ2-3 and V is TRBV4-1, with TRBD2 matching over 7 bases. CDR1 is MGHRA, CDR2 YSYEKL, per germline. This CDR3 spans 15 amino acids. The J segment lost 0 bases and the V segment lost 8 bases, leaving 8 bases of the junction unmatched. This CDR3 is CASGLGGTSTDTQYF. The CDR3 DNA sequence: TGCGCCAGCGGCCTGGGGGGGACTAGCACAGATACGCAGTATTTT.

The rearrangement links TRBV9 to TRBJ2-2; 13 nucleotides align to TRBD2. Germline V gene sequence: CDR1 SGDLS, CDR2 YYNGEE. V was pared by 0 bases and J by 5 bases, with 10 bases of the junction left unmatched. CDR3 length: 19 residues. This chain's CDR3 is CASSVAGTSGAWPTGELFF. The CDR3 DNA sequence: TGTGCCAGCAGCGTAGCTGGGACTAGCGGGGCTTGGCCTACCGGGGAGCTGTTTTTT.

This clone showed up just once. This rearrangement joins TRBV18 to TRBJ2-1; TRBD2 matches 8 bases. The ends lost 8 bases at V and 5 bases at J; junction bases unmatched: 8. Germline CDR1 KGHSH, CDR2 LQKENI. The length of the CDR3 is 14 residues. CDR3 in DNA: TGTGCCAGCCCCCGGGGGGGGGTAAACAATGAGCAGTTCTTC. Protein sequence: CASPRGGVNNEQFF.

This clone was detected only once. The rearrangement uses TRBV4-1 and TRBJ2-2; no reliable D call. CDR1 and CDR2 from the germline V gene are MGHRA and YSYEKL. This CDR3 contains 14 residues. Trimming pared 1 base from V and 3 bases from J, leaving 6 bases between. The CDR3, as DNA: TGCGCCAGCAGCCAAGTATCTGACACCGGGGAGCTGTTTTTT. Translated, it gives CASSQVSDTGELFF.

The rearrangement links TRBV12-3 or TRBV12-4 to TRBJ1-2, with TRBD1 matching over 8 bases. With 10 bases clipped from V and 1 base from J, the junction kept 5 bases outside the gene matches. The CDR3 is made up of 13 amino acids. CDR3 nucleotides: TGTGCCACATCACAGGGGGATAACTATGGCTACACCTTC. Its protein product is CATSQGDNYGYTF.

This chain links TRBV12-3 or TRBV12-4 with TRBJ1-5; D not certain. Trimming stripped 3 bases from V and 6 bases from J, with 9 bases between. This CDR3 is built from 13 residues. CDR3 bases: TGTGCCAGCAGTTTCCGGCCAGGTCAGCCCCAGCATTTT. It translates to CASSFRPGQPQHF.